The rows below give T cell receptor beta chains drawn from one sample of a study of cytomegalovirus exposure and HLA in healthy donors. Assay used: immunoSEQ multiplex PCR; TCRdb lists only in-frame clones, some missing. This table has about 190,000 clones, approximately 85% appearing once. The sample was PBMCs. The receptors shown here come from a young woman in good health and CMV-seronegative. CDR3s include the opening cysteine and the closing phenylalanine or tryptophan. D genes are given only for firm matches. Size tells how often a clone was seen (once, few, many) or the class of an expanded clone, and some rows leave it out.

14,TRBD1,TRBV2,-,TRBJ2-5,TGTGCCAGCAAATTGGGGAGACAGGGCGAGACCCAGTACTTC,CASKLGRQGETQYF
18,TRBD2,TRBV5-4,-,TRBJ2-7,TGTGCCAGCAGCTTGGGGGTGTTGGGTGCTAGCGGGGCCTACGAGCAGTACTTC,CASSLGVLGASGAYEQYF
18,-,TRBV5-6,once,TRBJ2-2,TGTGCCAGCAGCTTGGAAAACGGACACTTCGGAGACACCGGGGAGCTGTTTTTT,CASSLENGHFGDTGELFF
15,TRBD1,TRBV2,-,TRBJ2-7,TGTGCCAGCAGCCTCGGCCAGGGGGCCAGTTACGAGCAGTACTTC,CASSLGQGASYEQYF
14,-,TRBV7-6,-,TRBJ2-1,TGTGCCAGCAGCTTAGCGAGTCTAGCCTATGAGCAGTTCTTC,CASSLASLAYEQFF
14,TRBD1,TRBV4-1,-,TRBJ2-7,TGCGCCAGCAGCACTGACAGGGGTTCAGACGAGCAGTACTTC,CASSTDRGSDEQYF
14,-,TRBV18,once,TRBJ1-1,TGTGCCAGCTCACCAAGGCGGTCGAACACTGAAGCTTTCTTT,CASSPRRSNTEAFF
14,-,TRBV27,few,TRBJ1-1,TGTGCCAGCAGTCCCGGACAGAAGAACACTGAAGCTTTCTTT,CASSPGQKNTEAFF
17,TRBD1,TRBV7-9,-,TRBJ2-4,TGTGCCAGCAGCCCTCGACAGGGGGTCCTAGCCAAAAACATTCAGTACTTC,CASSPRQGVLAKNIQYF
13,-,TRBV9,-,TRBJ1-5,TGTGCCAGCAGCGTAGCCCCAAATCAGCCCCAGCATTTT,CASSVAPNQPQHF
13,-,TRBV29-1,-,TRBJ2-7,TGCAGCGTTGGACAGTTTACGACCTACGAGCAGTACTTC,CSVGQFTTYEQYF
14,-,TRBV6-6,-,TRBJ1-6,TGTGCCAGCAGCACAGGACAGAGCCATTCACCCCTCCACTTT,CASSTGQSHSPLHF
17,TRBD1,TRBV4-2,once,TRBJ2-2,TGTGCCAGCAGCGGGGGTCCGGGACAGGGCTGGACCGGGGAGCTGTTTTTT,CASSGGPGQGWTGELFF
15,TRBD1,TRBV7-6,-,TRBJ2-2,TGTGCCAGCAGCCTGATCCGGGACAGCTCCGGGGAGCTGTTTTTT,CASSLIRDSSGELFF